This T cell receptor (beta chain) was recorded in a study of blood T cell repertoires in COVID-19. Study processing details: Estimated nucleated cell counts came from reference gene primer amplification. Repertoires were generated with immunoSEQ multiplex PCR, while TCRdb's copy carries only in-frame clones and drops some. From that table come the V and J calls and clone size; the DNA was used to work out D and trimming. The table lists 150,000 or so clones, approximately 85% of them singletons. This CDR3 is built from 14 residues. V trimming: 5 bases; J trimming: 3 bases; junction bases outside the gene matches: 3. Looked up from germline, CDR1 is LNHDA and CDR2 is SQIVND (reference sequence).

Sequencing was done on a sample of peripheral blood. The clonotype originates from a woman aged 55-70 years with COVID-19, enrolled during active disease. The V call is TRBV19, the J call TRBJ2-5, with TRBD1 identical over 10 bases. The CDR3 region is CASSVTGGKETQYF. Written as DNA, the CDR3 is TGTGCCAGTAGTGTGACAGGGGGCAAAGAGACCCAGTACTTC.